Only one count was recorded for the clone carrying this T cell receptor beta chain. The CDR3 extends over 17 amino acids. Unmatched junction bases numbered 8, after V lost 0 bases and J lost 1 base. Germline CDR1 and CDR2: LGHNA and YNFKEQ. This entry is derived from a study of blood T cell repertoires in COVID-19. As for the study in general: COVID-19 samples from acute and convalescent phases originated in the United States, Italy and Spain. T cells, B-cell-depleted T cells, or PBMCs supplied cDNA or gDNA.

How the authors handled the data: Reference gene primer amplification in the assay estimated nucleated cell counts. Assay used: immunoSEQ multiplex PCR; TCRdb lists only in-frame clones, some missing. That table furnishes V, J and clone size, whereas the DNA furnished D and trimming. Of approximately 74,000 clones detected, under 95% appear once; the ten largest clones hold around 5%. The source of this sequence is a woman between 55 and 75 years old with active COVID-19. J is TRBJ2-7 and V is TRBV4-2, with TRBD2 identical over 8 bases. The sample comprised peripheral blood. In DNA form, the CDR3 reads TGTGCCAGCAGCCAAGAAGGGGCGGGACTAGTGTCCTACGAGCAGTACTTC. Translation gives CASSQEGAGLVSYEQYF.